Following are 29 T cell receptor beta chains from one sample sequenced in a study of T cells in Graves' hyperthyroidism and ophthalmopathy. Amplification of TCR beta CDR3 regions was performed using RNA transcripts as template. HTBI primers drove first-round RT-PCR of the TCR CDR3. In TCRdb, the multiplex PCR reads were re-called with MiXCR into one record per CDR3 protein. The sample gives 600,000 or so distinct CDR3 sequences, roughly 15% of which show up once; less than 4.5% is in the top ten. Input material: blood. The receptors were sampled from a woman in her twenties or thirties with Graves' hyperthyroidism.

Of note for this clonotype: A much bigger clone sits one base away, suggesting this may be a read error. This rearrangement joins TRBV9 to TRBJ1-6, with a weak D call TRBD1 (6 bases). The CDR3 runs to 16 residues. CDR1 is SGDLS and CDR2 is YYNGEE in the germline V gene. The CDR3 region is CASSVGGGRGNSPPHF. The CDR3 nucleotides read TGTGCCAGCAGCGTTGGTGGGGGGCGAGGAAATTCACCCCCCCACTTT.

This clonotype showed up many times. The chain has TRBV5-1 and TRBJ2-1; tentatively, D is TRBD1 or TRBD2 (5 bases each). CDR1 is SGHRS, CDR2 YFSETQ, per germline. The V end lost 4 bases, the J end lost 1 base, and 15 bases lay between the germline ends. The CDR3 loop spans 16 amino acids. The DNA of the CDR3 is TGCGCCAGCAGCACCGAGGGACGGCCTTCCTACAATGAGCAGTTCTTC. Translated: CASSTEGRPSYNEQFF. Filled out from reference TRBV5-1 and TRBJ2-1, the complete variable domain reads KAGVTQTPRYLIKTRGQQVTLSCSPISGHRSVSWYQQTPGQGLQFLFEYFSETQRNKGNFPGRFSGRQFSNSRSEMNVSTLELGDSALYLCASSTEGRPSYNEQFFGPGTRLTVL.

In this sample, this clonotype turned up once. This could be a read error, since a much larger clone is one nucleotide away. The chain has TRBV30 and TRBJ2-1, with D maybe TRBD1 (5 bases). The CDR3 spans 14 residues. Trimming removed 5 bases from V and 7 bases from J, with 18 bases in between. The germline CDR1 and CDR2 sequences are GTSNPN and SVGIG (reference sequence). This CDR3 reads CAWGQNVARNEQFF. The CDR3 DNA is TGTGCCTGGGGACAAAACGTAGCTCGTAATGAGCAGTTCTTC.

The genes are TRBV6-1 and TRBJ2-3; D might be TRBD2 (5 bases). The CDR3 is made up of 19 amino acids. V lost 5 bases to trimming and J lost 2 bases, with 26 bases between them. Germline-derived CDR1 and CDR2 are MNHNS and SASEGT. CDR3 protein: CASSPHLIVSGGFTDTQYF. The CDR3 region has the DNA TGTGCCAGCAGTCCCCATTTAATAGTTTCCGGAGGATTCACAGATACGCAGTATTTT.

This clonotype has a count of ten or more. The rearrangement links TRBV6-1 to TRBJ2-7, with D unresolved. The V and J ends lost 7 bases and 3 bases respectively, with 19 bases between them. Germline-derived CDR1 and CDR2 are MNHNS and SASEGT. The CDR3 runs to 15 residues. CDR3 in amino acids: CASTQMNPVDYEQYF. The CDR3 DNA reads as TGTGCCAGCACTCAAATGAATCCAGTGGACTACGAGCAGTACTTC.

The CDR3 DNA is TGCGCCAGCAGCCGAATACAACAGGGGGGCTATGGCTACACCTTC. This translates into CASSRIQQGGYGYTF. This chain links TRBV4-1 with TRBJ1-2; 8 bases are a match to TRBD1. V trimming: 4 bases; J trimming: 4 bases; junction bases outside the gene matches: 8. The germline CDR1 and CDR2 sequences are MGHRA and YSYEKL. There are 15 residues in the CDR3.

The chain is built from TRBV12-3 or TRBV12-4 and TRBJ2-7; D remains unclear. This CDR3 contains 11 residues. Trimming pared 8 bases from V and 5 bases from J, leaving 10 bases between. The CDR3 reads CASALLDEQYF. CDR3 coding DNA: TGTGCCAGCGCCCTTCTCGACGAGCAGTACTTC.

This clonotype has a count of ten or more. The chain is built from TRBV27 and TRBJ2-5, with unresolved D. Germline lookup yields CDR1 MNHEY and CDR2 SMNVEV (reference sequence). There are 13 residues in the CDR3. Trimming shortened V by 3 bases and J by 1 base, and 6 bases separated the two germline ends. CDR3: CASSFYSQETQYF. The CDR3, as DNA: TGTGCCAGCAGTTTTTACAGCCAAGAGACCCAGTACTTC.

This clonotype came up many times. The chain recombines TRBV10-3 with TRBJ2-1; 7 positions match TRBD2. The germline V gene encodes CDR1 ENHRY and CDR2 SYGVKD. This CDR3 has 12 residues. The J segment lost 8 bases and the V segment lost 4 bases, leaving 2 bases of the junction unmatched. CDR3 coding DNA: TGTGCCATCAGTGGACTAGCTTATGAGCAGTTCTTC. Its protein is CAISGLAYEQFF.

J is TRBJ2-1 and V is TRBV20-1, with no clear D. Germline CDR1 DFQATT, CDR2 SNEGSKA (reference sequence). V lost 4 bases, J lost 5 bases, and 6 bases lay in between. The CDR3 runs 11 residues. The CDR3 nucleotides read TGCAGTGCTAACCGCCACAATGAGCAGTTCTTC. The encoded protein is CSANRHNEQFF.

Many counts were recorded for this clonotype. V is TRBV28 and J is TRBJ2-5; no definite D call. The CDR3 is 14 amino acids. The germline V and J ends were trimmed by 6 bases and 0 bases, with 11 bases remaining between them. Germline CDR1 reads MDHEN; CDR2 reads SYDVKM. CDR3 region: CASRTPQYQETQYF. The CDR3 nucleotides are TGTGCCAGCAGGACTCCGCAGTACCAAGAGACCCAGTACTTC.

This clonotype was counted ten times or more. The V and J genes are TRBV28 and TRBJ2-7, with a weak D call TRBD2 (5 bases). Per the germline V gene, CDR1 is MDHEN and CDR2 is SYDVKM. The CDR3 covers 14 residues. V was shortened by 5 bases and J by 2 bases, with 13 bases between the two germline ends. As DNA, the CDR3 is TGTGCCAGCAGTATCACATCCGGGGCCTACGAGCAGTACTTC. Translated, it gives CASSITSGAYEQYF.

This clonotype was recorded many times. The chain uses TRBV5-1 and TRBJ2-3; possible D gene TRBD2, 6 bases. The CDR3 consists of 13 residues. The germline CDR1 and CDR2 sequences are SGHRS and YFSETQ. Trimming left V 3 bases short and J 2 bases short, with 7 bases between. Here the CDR3 reads CASSWGDTDTQYF. As DNA, the CDR3 is TGCGCCAGCAGCTGGGGGGACACAGATACGCAGTATTTT.

The sample holds many counts of this clonotype. DNA of the CDR3: TGTGCCAGCAGTGTCCGGGGATTCGAAGCTTTCTTT. Protein product: CASSVRGFEAFF. The chain is built from TRBV28 and TRBJ1-1; no clear D. Trimming left V 5 bases short and J 8 bases short, with 12 bases between. This CDR3 has 12 residues. The germline V gene encodes CDR1 MDHEN and CDR2 SYDVKM.

This clonotype has only a few counts. This sequence joins TRBV19 and TRBJ1-1; no definite D call. This CDR3 region has 13 residues. Germline-derived CDR1 and CDR2 are LNHDA and SQIVND (reference sequence). V lost 2 bases and J 5 bases, leaving 9 bases between the germline ends. CDR3 residues: CASSIRVRTEAFF. CDR3 coding DNA: TGTGCCAGTAGTATACGAGTTCGGACTGAAGCTTTCTTT. Filled out from reference TRBV19 and TRBJ1-1, the complete variable domain reads DGGITQSPKYLFRKEGQNVTLSCEQNLNHDAMYWYRQDPGQGLRLIYYSQIVNDFQKGDIAEGYSVSREKKESFPLTVTSAQKNPTAFYLCASSIRVRTEAFFGQGTRLTVV.

This clonotype was recorded at least ten times. V is TRBV12-3 or TRBV12-4 and J is TRBJ2-3; no reliable D call. The CDR3 runs 14 residues. Trimming took off 7 bases at V and 3 bases at J, with 14 bases between the two ends. Here the CDR3 DNA reads TGTGCCAGCACCGCAGTGTCAGCAACAGATACGCAGTATTTT. It specifies CASTAVSATDTQYF.

The J gene is TRBJ2-1, the V gene TRBV24-1; a possible D gene is TRBD2 (6 bases). The V end was cut by 2 bases, the J end by 6 bases, with 10 bases between. Germline lookup yields CDR1 KGHDR and CDR2 SFDVKD. The CDR3 is made up of 14 amino acids. The CDR3 DNA sequence: TGTGCCACCAGTGATTCCGGACTATCCAATGAGCAGTTCTTC. The encoded protein is CATSDSGLSNEQFF.

This sequence joins TRBV4-2 and TRBJ2-7; 7 bases fit TRBD1. CDR1 is LGHNA, CDR2 YNFKEQ, per germline. Unmatched junction bases numbered 6, after V lost 1 base and J lost 0 bases. The CDR3 has 16 amino acids. CDR3 in amino acids: CASSQAQGQRSYEQYF. The DNA for the CDR3 is TGTGCCAGCAGCCAAGCCCAGGGACAGCGCTCCTACGAGCAGTACTTC.

In its sample, this clonotype was seen many times. The CDR3 coding sequence is TGTGCCACCAGCAGGGGACAAACCCCCAACTACGAGCAGTACTTC. Encoded protein: CATSRGQTPNYEQYF. This chain links TRBV15 with TRBJ2-7, with D perhaps matching TRBD1 (6 bases). V gave up 3 bases and J gave up 3 bases, with 15 bases separating them. Looked up from germline, CDR1 is LNHNV and CDR2 is YYDKDF (reference sequence). This CDR3 has 15 amino acids.

This clonotype was detected ten times or more. The rearrangement links TRBV6-1 to TRBJ2-5, with 8 bases fitting TRBD1. Germline V gene data show CDR1 as MNHNS and CDR2 as SASEGT. The V segment lost 6 bases and the J segment 2 bases; nucleotides outside the gene matches: 5. This CDR3 is 14 amino acids long. The CDR3 is CASRFGTGQETQYF. The CDR3 DNA reads TGTGCCAGCAGGTTCGGGACAGGACAAGAGACCCAGTACTTC.

The table lists this clonotype with many counts. The V call is TRBV12-3 or TRBV12-4, the J call TRBJ2-1; unclear D gene. The CDR3 has 13 amino acids. Trimming cost V 4 bases and J 3 bases, with 7 bases left between them. CDR3 residues: CASSWVIYNEQFF. DNA of the CDR3: TGTGCCAGCAGTTGGGTAATCTACAATGAGCAGTTCTTC.

In this sample, this clonotype turned up a few times. V and J are TRBV6-2 or TRBV6-3 and TRBJ1-2; tentatively, D is TRBD1 (5 bases). CDR1 MNHEY and CDR2 SVGEGT come from the germline V gene. This CDR3 is built from 13 residues. Trimming stripped 10 bases from V and 2 bases from J, with 14 bases between. Here the CDR3 DNA reads TGTGCCACCGGGGGAGGGAGCAACTATGGCTACACCTTC. Its protein product is CATGGGSNYGYTF.

This clonotype was counted at least ten times. The V and J genes are TRBV12-3 or TRBV12-4 and TRBJ2-2; tentative D call: TRBD2 (6 bases). V shed 6 bases and J shed 4 bases, with 6 bases lying between them. CDR3 length equals 12 residues. CDR3 nucleotide sequence: TGTGCCAGCAGGGGAGGCACCGGGGAGCTGTTTTTT. This sequence encodes CASRGGTGELFF.

The chain joins TRBV29-1 to TRBJ2-7, with D perhaps matching TRBD1 (6 bases). CDR1 is SQVTM, CDR2 ANQGSEA, per germline. The CDR3 consists of 14 residues. The V end was cut by 4 bases, the J end by 6 bases, with 19 bases between. CDR3 nucleotides: TGCAGCGTTGCACAGGGTTCCTGGAATCGCGAGCAGTACTTC. Its translation is CSVAQGSWNREQYF.

This clonotype appeared many times. The chain links TRBV29-1 to TRBJ2-3, with D tentatively TRBD1 or TRBD2 (5 bases each). Deletions cut 3 bases from V and 0 bases from J, with 19 bases between. There are 17 residues in the CDR3. Germline values: CDR1 SQVTM, CDR2 ANQGSEA. The CDR3 protein is CSVDRGSGEGSTDTQYF. CDR3 sequence (DNA): TGCAGCGTTGATCGGGGCAGCGGTGAGGGTAGCACAGATACGCAGTATTTT.

The chain employs TRBV20-1 and TRBJ2-7; 9 bases fit TRBD1. Unmatched junction bases numbered 8, after V lost 8 bases and J lost 3 bases. The CDR3 is 13 residues long. Germline values: CDR1 DFQATT, CDR2 SNEGSKA (reference sequence). This CDR3 reads CSWGGQGFYEQYF. The CDR3 bases are TGCAGTTGGGGGGGACAGGGTTTCTACGAGCAGTACTTC.

The CDR3 coding sequence is TGTGCCAGCCAAACGGGAGGGGGGGGGGAGACCCAGTACTTC. This codes for CASQTGGGGETQYF. The chain links TRBV6-1 to TRBJ2-5, with 8 positions matching TRBD2. The length of the CDR3 is 14 residues. Per the germline V gene, CDR1 is MNHNS and CDR2 is SASEGT. The J segment lost 5 bases and the V segment lost 8 bases, leaving 10 bases of the junction unmatched.

This clonotype was picked up many times. The V call is TRBV7-2, the J call TRBJ2-1; D assignment may be TRBD1 or TRBD2 (5 bases each). Between the trimmed V and J ends, which lost 5 bases and 4 bases, there was a span of 18 bases. The CDR3 loop spans 16 amino acids. Germline CDR1 SGHTA, CDR2 FQGNSA. For the CDR3, the DNA is TGTGCCAGCAGCCGAGCGTTGGCTTGGGGGTACAATGAGCAGTTCTTC. This codes for CASSRALAWGYNEQFF.

This clonotype appeared many times. V usage is TRBV12-3 or TRBV12-4 and J usage is TRBJ1-1; tentative D call: TRBD1 (5 bases). The CDR3 totals 13 residues. The V gene lost 7 bases and the J gene lost 3 bases, with 12 bases spanning the gap. This CDR3 is CASTLGPYTEAFF. CDR3 coding DNA: TGTGCCAGCACCCTGGGACCTTACACTGAAGCTTTCTTT.